This is a list of T cell receptor beta chains from one sample in a study of cytomegalovirus exposure and HLA in healthy donors. The repertoire was sequenced with immunoSEQ multiplex PCR; TCRdb's copy has only in-frame clones and lacks some. In the table there are 100,000 to 150,000 clones, about 93% of which are singletons. Sequences were obtained from PBMCs. These receptors came from a woman under 30 in good health and CMV-seronegative. CDR3s leave out the opening cysteine and the closing phenylalanine or tryptophan. Each record gives: J gene, V gene, CDR3 protein.

j_gene: TRBJ2-5; v_gene: TRBV6-4; CDR3aa: ASSETAGQETQY
j_gene: TRBJ1-2; v_gene: TRBV2; CDR3aa: ASSAQGIDYGYT
j_gene: TRBJ1-1; v_gene: TRBV6-5; CDR3aa: ASSPGLLPTEAF
j_gene: TRBJ2-1; v_gene: TRBV5-1; CDR3aa: ASSLTGPNNEQF
j_gene: TRBJ2-7; v_gene: TRBV7-9; CDR3aa: ASTGAASSYEQY
j_gene: TRBJ1-1; v_gene: TRBV6-1; CDR3aa: ASSENQANTEAF
j_gene: TRBJ2-1; v_gene: TRBV20-1; CDR3aa: SASRGGEQF
j_gene: TRBJ2-1; v_gene: TRBV5-4; CDR3aa: ASSGSLATTYNEQF
j_gene: TRBJ1-5; v_gene: TRBV30; CDR3aa: AASSNYQPQH
j_gene: TRBJ1-1; v_gene: TRBV4-1; CDR3aa: ASSQFLLTNTEAF
j_gene: TRBJ1-6; v_gene: TRBV10-3; CDR3aa: AISESVQGLGNSPLH
j_gene: TRBJ2-1; v_gene: TRBV5-1; CDR3aa: ASSFSGSSYNEQF
j_gene: TRBJ2-2; v_gene: TRBV6-1; CDR3aa: ASTTTGDTGELF
j_gene: TRBJ2-2; v_gene: TRBV5-1; CDR3aa: ASKRNTGELF
j_gene: TRBJ2-1; v_gene: TRBV2; CDR3aa: ASSWAGPYNEQF
j_gene: TRBJ1-3; v_gene: TRBV6-6; CDR3aa: ASRFMEGSGNTIY
j_gene: TRBJ1-2; v_gene: TRBV30; CDR3aa: AWRLTGTPGYT
j_gene: TRBJ2-1; v_gene: TRBV7-6; CDR3aa: ASSLNGQTYNEQF
j_gene: TRBJ1-2; v_gene: TRBV5-1; CDR3aa: ASSLAGTQYGYT
j_gene: TRBJ2-7; v_gene: TRBV10-3; CDR3aa: AISEARSGRDEQY
j_gene: TRBJ1-3; v_gene: TRBV5-1; CDR3aa: ASSLAPGVSSGNTIY
j_gene: TRBJ2-7; v_gene: TRBV13; CDR3aa: ASSADPLPTGGFAYEQY
j_gene: TRBJ2-2; v_gene: TRBV6-1; CDR3aa: ASSKGQGPTGELF
j_gene: TRBJ1-2; v_gene: TRBV6-5; CDR3aa: ASSYDVTGVYGYT
j_gene: TRBJ2-2; v_gene: TRBV27; CDR3aa: ASTELTGSGELF